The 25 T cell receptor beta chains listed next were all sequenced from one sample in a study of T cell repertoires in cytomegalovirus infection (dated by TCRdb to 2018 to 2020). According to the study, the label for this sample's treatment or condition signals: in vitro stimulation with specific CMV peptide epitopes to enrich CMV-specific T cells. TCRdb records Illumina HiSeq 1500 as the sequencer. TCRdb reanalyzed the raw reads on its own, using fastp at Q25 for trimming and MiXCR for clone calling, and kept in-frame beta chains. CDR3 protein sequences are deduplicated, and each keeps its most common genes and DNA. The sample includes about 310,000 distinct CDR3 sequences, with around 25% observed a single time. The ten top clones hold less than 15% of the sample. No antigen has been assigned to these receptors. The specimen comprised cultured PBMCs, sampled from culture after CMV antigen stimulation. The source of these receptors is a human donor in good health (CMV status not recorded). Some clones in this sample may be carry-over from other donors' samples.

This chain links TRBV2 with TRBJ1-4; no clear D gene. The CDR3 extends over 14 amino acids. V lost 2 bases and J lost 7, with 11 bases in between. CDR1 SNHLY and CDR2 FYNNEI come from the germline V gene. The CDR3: CASSELRKIEKLFF. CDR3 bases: TGTGCCAGCAGTGAACTCAGGAAGATTGAAAAACTGTTTTTT.

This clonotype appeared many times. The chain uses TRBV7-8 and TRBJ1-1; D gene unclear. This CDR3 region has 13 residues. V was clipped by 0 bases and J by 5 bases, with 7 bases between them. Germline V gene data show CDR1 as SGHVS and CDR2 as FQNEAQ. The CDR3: CASSLASETEAFF. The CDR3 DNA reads TGTGCCAGCAGCTTAGCCTCCGAGACTGAAGCTTTCTTT.

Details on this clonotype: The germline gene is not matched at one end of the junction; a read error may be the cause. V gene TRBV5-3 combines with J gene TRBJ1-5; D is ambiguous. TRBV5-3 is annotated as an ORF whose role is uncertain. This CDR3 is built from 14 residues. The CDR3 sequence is CASSLRPDNQPQHF. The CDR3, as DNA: TGTGCCAGCAGCTTGCGGCCAGATAATCAGCCCCAGCATTTT.

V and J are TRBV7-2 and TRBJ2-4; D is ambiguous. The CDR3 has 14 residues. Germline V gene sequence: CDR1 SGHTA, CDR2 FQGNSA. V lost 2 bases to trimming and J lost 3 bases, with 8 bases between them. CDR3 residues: CASSLRENKNIQYF. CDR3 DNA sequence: TGTGCCAGCAGCTTAAGAGAGAACAAAAACATTCAGTACTTC.

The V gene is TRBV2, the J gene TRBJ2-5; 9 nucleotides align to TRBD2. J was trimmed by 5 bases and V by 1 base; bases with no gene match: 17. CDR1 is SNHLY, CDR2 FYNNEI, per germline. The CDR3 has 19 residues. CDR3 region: CASSEGRGGGRVIEETQYF. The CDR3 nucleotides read TGTGCCAGCAGTGAAGGGAGAGGGGGCGGGAGGGTGATTGAGGAGACCCAGTACTTC.

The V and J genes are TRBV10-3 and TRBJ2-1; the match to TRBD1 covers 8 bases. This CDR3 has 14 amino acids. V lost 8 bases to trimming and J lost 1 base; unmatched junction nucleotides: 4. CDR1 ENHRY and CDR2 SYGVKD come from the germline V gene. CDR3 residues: CAIERTGSYNEQFF. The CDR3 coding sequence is TGTGCCATCGAAAGGACAGGGTCCTACAATGAGCAGTTCTTC.

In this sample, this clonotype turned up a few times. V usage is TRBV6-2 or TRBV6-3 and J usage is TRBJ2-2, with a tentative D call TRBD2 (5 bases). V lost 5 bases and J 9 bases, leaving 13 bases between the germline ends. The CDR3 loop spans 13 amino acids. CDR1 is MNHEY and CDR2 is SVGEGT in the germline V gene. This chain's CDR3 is CASSRLRGRELFF. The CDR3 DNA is TGTGCCAGCAGTCGACTACGCGGCCGGGAGCTGTTTTTT.

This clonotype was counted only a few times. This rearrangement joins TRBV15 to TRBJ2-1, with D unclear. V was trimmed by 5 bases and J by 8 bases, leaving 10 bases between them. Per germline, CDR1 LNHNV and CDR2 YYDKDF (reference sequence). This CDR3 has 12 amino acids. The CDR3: CATSASEDEQFF. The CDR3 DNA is TGTGCCACCAGCGCGAGCGAGGATGAGCAGTTCTTC.

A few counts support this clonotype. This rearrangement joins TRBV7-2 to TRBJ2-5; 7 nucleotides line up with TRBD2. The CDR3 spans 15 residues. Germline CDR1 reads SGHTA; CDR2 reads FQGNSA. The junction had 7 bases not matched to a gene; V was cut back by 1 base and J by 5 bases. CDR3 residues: CASSLVGLGGETQYF. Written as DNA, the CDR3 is TGTGCCAGCAGCTTAGTTGGTTTGGGGGGGGAGACCCAGTACTTC.

As DNA, the CDR3 is TGTGCCAGCAGCCGTCAGGGCTCCTACGAGCAGTACGTC. This encodes CASSRQGSYEQYV. This chain joins TRBV5-4 and TRBJ2-7, with D possibly matching TRBD1 (5 bases). Trimming removed 4 bases at V and 0 bases at J, with 8 bases between. Germline loops: CDR1 SGHNT, CDR2 YYREEE (reference sequence). CDR3 length equals 13 residues.

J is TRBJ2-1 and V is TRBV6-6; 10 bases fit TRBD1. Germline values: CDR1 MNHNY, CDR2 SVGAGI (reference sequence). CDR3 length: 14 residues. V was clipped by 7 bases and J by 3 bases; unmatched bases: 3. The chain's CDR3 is CASIRTGGYNEQFF. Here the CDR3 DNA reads TGTGCCAGCATTAGGACAGGGGGCTACAATGAGCAGTTCTTC.

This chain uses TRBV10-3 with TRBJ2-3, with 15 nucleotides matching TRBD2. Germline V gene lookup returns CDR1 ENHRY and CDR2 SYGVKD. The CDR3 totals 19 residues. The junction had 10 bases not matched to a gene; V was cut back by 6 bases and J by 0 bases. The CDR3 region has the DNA TGTGCCATCAGGCCGGGACTAGCGGGAGGACAAACTAGCACAGATACGCAGTATTTT. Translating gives CAIRPGLAGGQTSTDTQYF.

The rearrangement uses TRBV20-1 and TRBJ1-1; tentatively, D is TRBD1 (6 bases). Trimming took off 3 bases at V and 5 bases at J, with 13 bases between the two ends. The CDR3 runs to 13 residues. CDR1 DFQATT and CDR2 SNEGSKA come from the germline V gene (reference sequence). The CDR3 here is CSARGGGRTEAFF. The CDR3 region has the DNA TGCAGTGCTAGGGGGGGGGGCCGGACTGAAGCTTTCTTT.

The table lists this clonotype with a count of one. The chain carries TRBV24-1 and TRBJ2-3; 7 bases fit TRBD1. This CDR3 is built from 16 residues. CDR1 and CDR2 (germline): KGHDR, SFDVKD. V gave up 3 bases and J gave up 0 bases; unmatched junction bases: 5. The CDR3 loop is CATSDPRGKSTDTQYF. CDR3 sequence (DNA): TGTGCCACCAGTGATCCCAGGGGGAAAAGCACAGATACGCAGTATTTT.

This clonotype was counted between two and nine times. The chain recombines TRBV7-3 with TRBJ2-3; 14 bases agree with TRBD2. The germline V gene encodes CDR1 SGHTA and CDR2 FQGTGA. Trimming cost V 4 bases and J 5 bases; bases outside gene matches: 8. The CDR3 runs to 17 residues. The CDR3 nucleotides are TGTGCCAGCAGCTCCGGGGGACTAGCGGGAGTGATAGATACGCAGTATTTT. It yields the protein CASSSGGLAGVIDTQYF.

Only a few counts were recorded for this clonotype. The CDR3 is CIPGLFQETQYF. The CDR3 DNA reads as TGTATTCCGGGACTATTTCAAGAGACCCAGTACTTC. This chain connects TRBV11-3 to TRBJ2-5; 7 nucleotides match TRBD2. Germline values: CDR1 SGHNT, CDR2 YENEEA. The CDR3 loop spans 12 amino acids.

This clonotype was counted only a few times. The CDR3 sequence: CASKKAGASDTQYF. CDR3 bases: TGTGCCAGCAAGAAAGCGGGAGCTTCAGATACGCAGTATTTT. V gene TRBV28 combines with J gene TRBJ2-3; 8 positions agree with TRBD2. After removal of 7 bases from V and 4 bases from J, the junction contained 7 bases not matched to a gene. This CDR3 region has 14 residues. The germline V gene encodes CDR1 MDHEN and CDR2 SYDVKM.

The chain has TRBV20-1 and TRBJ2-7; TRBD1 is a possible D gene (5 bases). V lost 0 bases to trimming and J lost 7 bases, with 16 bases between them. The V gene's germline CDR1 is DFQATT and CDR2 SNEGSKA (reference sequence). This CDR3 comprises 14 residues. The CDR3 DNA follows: TGCAGTGCTAGAGATCTACAGGCGACGGAAGAGCAGTACGTC. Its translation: CSARDLQATEEQYV.

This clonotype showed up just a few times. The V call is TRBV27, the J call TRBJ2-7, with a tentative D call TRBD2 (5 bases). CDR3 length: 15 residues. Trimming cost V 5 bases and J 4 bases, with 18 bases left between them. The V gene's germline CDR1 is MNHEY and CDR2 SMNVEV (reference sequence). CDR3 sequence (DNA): TGTGCCAGCAGTCCGGAAGGGCTAGCCGGTTACGAGCAGTACGTC. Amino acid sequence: CASSPEGLAGYEQYV.

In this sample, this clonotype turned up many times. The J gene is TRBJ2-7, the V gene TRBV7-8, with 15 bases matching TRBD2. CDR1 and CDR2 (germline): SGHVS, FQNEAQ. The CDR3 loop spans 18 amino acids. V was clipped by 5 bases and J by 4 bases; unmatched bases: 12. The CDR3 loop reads CASSVGLAGGRIEYEQYF. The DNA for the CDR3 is TGTGCCAGCAGCGTAGGACTAGCGGGAGGGCGAATCGAGTACGAGCAGTACTTC.

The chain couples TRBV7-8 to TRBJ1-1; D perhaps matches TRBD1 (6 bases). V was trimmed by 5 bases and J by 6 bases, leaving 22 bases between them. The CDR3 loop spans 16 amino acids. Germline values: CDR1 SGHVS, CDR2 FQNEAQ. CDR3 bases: TGTGCCAGCAGCGCTCGTGAAGGGACACAAGGCCCTGAAGCTTTCTTT. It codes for CASSAREGTQGPEAFF.

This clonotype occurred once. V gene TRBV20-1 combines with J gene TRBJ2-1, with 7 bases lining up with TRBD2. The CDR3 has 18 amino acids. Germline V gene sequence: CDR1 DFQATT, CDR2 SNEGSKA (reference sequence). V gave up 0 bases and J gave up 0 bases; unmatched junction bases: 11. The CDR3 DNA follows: TGCAGTGCTAGAGATCCGGGCGGGAGAGGGGTCTCCTACAATGAGCAGTTCTTC. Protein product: CSARDPGGRGVSYNEQFF.

The CDR3 DNA sequence: TGTGCCAGCAGTTTTTTCCGGGACAGAAGCACCGGGGAGCTGTTTTTT. It yields the protein CASSFFRDRSTGELFF. This chain joins TRBV5-4 and TRBJ2-2; 7 positions agree with TRBD1. The CDR3 loop spans 16 amino acids. The junction had 11 bases not matched to a gene; V was cut back by 5 bases and J by 4 bases. The V gene's germline CDR1 is SGHNT and CDR2 YYREEE (reference sequence). The full variable domain, in which reference TRBV5-4 and TRBJ2-2 provide the parts outside the CDR3, is ETGVTQSPTHLIKTRGQQVTLRCSSQSGHNTVSWYQQALGQGPQFIFQYYREEENGRGNFPPRFSGLQFPNYSSELNVNALELDDSALYLCASSFFRDRSTGELFFGEGSRLTVL.

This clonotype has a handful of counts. CDR3 residues: CASCLGLASYNEQFF. The CDR3 DNA reads as TGTGCCAGCTGTCTGGGACTAGCCTCCTACAATGAGCAGTTCTTC. V usage is TRBV7-8 and J usage is TRBJ2-1; 9 positions match TRBD2. CDR1 and CDR2 from the germline V gene are SGHVS and FQNEAQ. V lost 8 bases and J lost 0; bases outside the gene matches: 5. The length of the CDR3 is 15 residues.

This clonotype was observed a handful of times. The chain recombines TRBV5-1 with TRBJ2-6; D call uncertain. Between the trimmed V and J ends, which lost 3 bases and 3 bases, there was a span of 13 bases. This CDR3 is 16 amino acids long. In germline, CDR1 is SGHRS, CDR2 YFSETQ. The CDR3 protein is CASSWLTEGGANVLTF. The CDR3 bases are TGCGCCAGCAGCTGGCTCACTGAAGGTGGGGCCAACGTCCTGACTTTC.